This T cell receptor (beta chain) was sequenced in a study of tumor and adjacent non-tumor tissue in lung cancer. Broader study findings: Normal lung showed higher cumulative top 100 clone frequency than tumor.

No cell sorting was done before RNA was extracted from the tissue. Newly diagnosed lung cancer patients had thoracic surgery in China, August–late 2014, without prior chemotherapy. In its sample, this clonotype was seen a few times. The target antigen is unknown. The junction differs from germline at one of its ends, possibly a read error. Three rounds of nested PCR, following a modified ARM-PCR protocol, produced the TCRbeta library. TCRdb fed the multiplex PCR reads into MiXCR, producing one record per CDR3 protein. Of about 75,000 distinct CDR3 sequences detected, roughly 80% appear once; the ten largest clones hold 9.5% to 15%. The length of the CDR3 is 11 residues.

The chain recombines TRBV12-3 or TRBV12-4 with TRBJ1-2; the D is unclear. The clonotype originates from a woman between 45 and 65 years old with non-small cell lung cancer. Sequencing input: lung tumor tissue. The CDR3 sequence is CVSSLGYDYTF. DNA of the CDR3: TGTGTCAGTAGCTTGGGCTATGACTACACCTTC.